This T cell receptor (beta chain) derives from a study of cytomegalovirus exposure and HLA in healthy donors. Remarks on this clone: The antigen is not known.

Trimming at V came to 5 bases and at J to 2 bases, leaving 12 bases not matched to a gene. Germline CDR1 SGHVS, CDR2 FNYEAQ. The CDR3 is 16 amino acids. Study-wide points: It was found in a later analysis that first-cohort TCR clusters tended to co-occur in the 130 or so validation repertoires. There were some public TCRs occurring in many donors, but most TCR sequences were rare. Among the CMV-associated chains, a few were confirmed in vitro as specific for CMV antigens.

The donors formed part of the 120-subject validation cohort, distinct from the roughly 730-subject first cohort. TCRdb's table, derived via immunoSEQ multiplex PCR, lists solely in-frame clones and lacks some. The repertoire consists of roughly 56,000 clones, with 93% occurring once and the leading ten covering under 2%. The specimen sequenced was PBMCs. J is TRBJ2-7 and V is TRBV7-6; 7 positions match TRBD1. This clonotype originated in a woman between 18 and 29 years old in good health and CMV-seropositive. The CDR3 reads CASSPRGRQGPYEQYF. The CDR3 nucleotides read TGTGCCAGCAGCCCCCGGGGTCGACAGGGCCCCTACGAGCAGTACTTC.